The 30 T cell receptor beta chains given below trace back to one sample, sequenced in a study of T cells in women clearing cervical HPV infection. Data came from immunoSEQ multiplex PCR; TCRdb stores just in-frame clones and leaves some out. This sample's clone table lists fewer than 35,000 clones. Sequencing input: blood buffy coat. Source of these receptors: a woman aged 18 to 75 with a cervical HPV16 infection that either progressed to CIN3+ or cleared (not recorded which).

Concerning this clone itself: Read coverage stops 3 residues before the CDR3 terminus; the germline J gene supplies the remainder. V gene TRBV12-3 or TRBV12-4 combines with J gene TRBJ2-1; no clear D. V lost 7 bases and J lost 4, with 5 bases in between. The CDR3 is 11 amino acids. The CDR3: CASTQYNEQFF. The sequenced CDR3 bases are TGTGCCAGCACCCAATACAATGAG.

Comments on this clone: The read comes to an end 3 residues before the CDR3 does, leaving the germline J gene to fill in the end. The chain recombines TRBV5-1 with TRBJ1-2, with 11 bases lining up with TRBD1. Germline CDR1 SGHRS, CDR2 YFSETQ. This CDR3 contains 15 residues. The DNA read from the CDR3 is TGCGCCAGCAGCTCGGGGACAGGGGGGTTCCGAGGC. Its translation: CASSSGTGGFRG. The CDR3 reads in full as CASSSGTGGFRGYTF. Drawing the rest from reference TRBV5-1 and TRBJ1-2, the complete variable domain is KAGVTQTPRYLIKTRGQQVTLSCSPISGHRSVSWYQQTPGQGLQFLFEYFSETQRNKGNFPGRFSGRQFSNSRSEMNVSTLELGDSALYLCASSSGTGGFRGYTFGSGTRLTVV.

About this clone: The read stops 3 residues short of the end of the CDR3; the missing end is completed from the germline J gene. The chain links TRBV18 to TRBJ2-3; D not resolved. Germline V gives CDR1 KGHSH, CDR2 LQKENI. The ends were cut back, 0 bases at V and 5 bases at J, with 12 bases in the middle. This CDR3 has 15 amino acids. The CDR3 spells CASSPPSLPRDTQYF. CDR3 DNA, as far as it was read: TGTGCCAGCTCACCACCCAGTCTCCCACGAGATACG.

Remarks on this clone: The CDR3 goes on 3 residues after the read ends, and that part is filled in from the germline J gene. This chain connects TRBV12-3 or TRBV12-4 to TRBJ2-6; 7 nucleotides line up with TRBD1. The CDR3 length is 16 residues. J lost 2 bases, V lost 6 bases, and 7 bases had no gene match. This CDR3 reads CASSPHTGAGANVLTF. The covered CDR3 bases are TGTGCCAGCAGCCCCCATACAGGGGCTGGGGCCAACGTC.

About this clone itself: The read halts 3 residues ahead of the CDR3 end, with the missing end drawn from the germline J gene. The same CDR3 arises from other DNA sequences in this sample as well. The V gene is TRBV7-3, the J gene TRBJ2-3; weak D call: TRBD1 (6 bases). Germline loops: CDR1 SGHTA, CDR2 FQGTGA. The CDR3 sequence is 15 residues long. V was pared by 5 bases and J by 0 bases, with 12 bases between. Partial CDR3 DNA: TGTGCCAGCAGCCCTGGGGGCGGTAGCACAGATACG. Residues: CASSPGGGSTDT. In full, the CDR3 is CASSPGGGSTDTQYF.

As to this clone: The read ends 3 residues shy of where the CDR3 ends; the end is completed using the germline J gene. The chain combines TRBV19 with TRBJ1-2; D call uncertain. Per the germline V gene, CDR1 is LNHDA and CDR2 is SQIVND (reference sequence). This CDR3 spans 10 amino acids. The CDR3 bases that were read are TGTGCCAGTGGTTCCTACGAC. This codes for CASGSYD. The entire CDR3 protein is CASGSYDYTF.

Comments on this clone: The CDR3 end falls 3 residues outside the read, so it is completed with the germline J gene. The rearrangement links TRBV11-2 to TRBJ2-5; D gene uncertain. Germline loops: CDR1 SGHAT, CDR2 FQNNGV. The CDR3 spans 12 residues. V lost 0 bases and J 5 bases, leaving 4 bases between the germline ends. Partial CDR3 DNA: TGTGCCAGCAGCTTAGAAGGCGAGACC. Translated: CASSLEGET. The full CDR3 is CASSLEGETQYF.

For this clone: The CDR3 extends 3 residues past the end of the read, so its final part is completed from the germline J gene. This chain connects TRBV6-1 to TRBJ2-7; a weak D match, TRBD2 (6 bases). Germline CDR1 reads MNHNS; CDR2 reads SASEGT. Trimming cost V 4 bases and J 4 bases, with 17 bases left between them. This CDR3 region has 15 residues. The CDR3 loop is CASSAGEARPYEQYF. The CDR3 bases that were read are TGTGCCAGCAGTGCCGGGGAGGCCCGACCTTACGAG.

Worth noting for this clone: Read data end 3 residues before the CDR3 end; the end is taken from the germline J gene. The V gene is TRBV29-1, the J gene TRBJ2-4, with TRBD2 identical over 11 bases. The CDR3 length is 14 residues. Germline loops: CDR1 SQVTM, CDR2 ANQGSEA. The CDR3: CSVGGLSGGVSQYF. The sequenced part of the CDR3 DNA is TGCAGCGTTGGGGGCCTTAGCGGGGGGGTTTCT. Variable domain in full (rest from reference TRBV29-1 and TRBJ2-4): SAVISQKPSRDICQRGTSLTIQCQVDSQVTMMFWYRQQPGQSLTLIATANQGSEATYESGFVIDKFPISRPNLTFSTLTVSNMSPEDSSIYLCSVGGLSGGVSQYFGAGTRLSVL.

Worth noting for this clone: The CDR3 end falls 3 residues outside the read, so it is completed with the germline J gene. The V gene is TRBV28, the J gene TRBJ2-7; 7 nucleotides align to TRBD1. Germline CDR1 MDHEN, CDR2 SYDVKM. The V gene end was trimmed by 5 bases and the J gene end by 2 bases; junction bases not matched to a gene: 6. CDR3 length: 14 residues. The sequenced CDR3 bases are TGTGCCAGCAGTCTAACAGGGGCGGCCTACGAG. This codes for CASSLTGAAYE. The entire CDR3 reads CASSLTGAAYEQYF.

Worth noting for this clone: The sequenced fragment ends 3 residues before the CDR3 boundary, so the rest is inferred from the germline J gene. This rearrangement joins TRBV29-1 to TRBJ2-1, with 11 bases fitting TRBD1. CDR1 and CDR2 (germline): SQVTM, ANQGSEA. The CDR3 has 19 residues. After removal of 3 bases from V and 5 bases from J, the junction contained 18 bases not matched to a gene. The CDR3: CSVDRRRTGGVFGDNEQFF. The CDR3 bases that were read are TGCAGCGTTGATCGAAGGCGGACAGGGGGCGTATTCGGGGACAATGAG.

With respect to this clone: The CDR3 goes on 3 residues after the read ends, and that part is filled in from the germline J gene. This chain connects TRBV20-1 to TRBJ2-3; 8 nucleotides agree with TRBD1. V shed 5 bases and J 1 base; nucleotides not matched to a gene: 5. Germline values: CDR1 DFQATT, CDR2 SNEGSKA (reference sequence). There are 14 residues in the CDR3. CDR3 sequence: CSAPGQGGTDTQYF. The part of the CDR3 DNA that was read is TGCAGTGCTCCAGGACAGGGTGGCACAGATACG.

Its frequency marks this clone as medium-sized. The read comes to an end 3 residues before the CDR3 does, leaving the germline J gene to fill in the end. Different DNA sequences within this sample yield the same CDR3. V gene TRBV7-3 combines with J gene TRBJ2-5, with a tentative D call TRBD1 (6 bases). CDR1 is SGHTA, CDR2 FQGTGA, per germline. There are 15 residues in the CDR3. Trimming removed 2 bases at V and 3 bases at J, with 13 bases between. CDR3 protein: CASSLGGGSEETQYF. CDR3 DNA, as far as it was read: TGTGCCAGCAGCTTAGGGGGCGGGTCCGAAGAGACC. The full variable domain, in which reference TRBV7-3 and TRBJ2-5 provide the parts outside the CDR3, is GAGVSQTPSNKVTEKGKYVELRCDPISGHTALYWYRQSLGQGPEFLIYFQGTGAADDSGLPNDRFFAVRPEGSVSTLKIQRTERGDSAVYLCASSLGGGSEETQYFGPGTRLLVL.

Notes on this clone: The observed sequence ends 3 residues before the CDR3 terminus, with the missing tail filled in from the germline J gene. The chain joins TRBV30 to TRBJ2-7; D remains ambiguous. The germline V gene has CDR1 GTSNPN and CDR2 SVGIG (reference sequence). The V and J ends lost 1 base and 4 bases respectively, with 8 bases between them. This CDR3 region has 12 residues. The sequenced part of the CDR3 DNA is TGTGCCTGGAGTGAGGTTGGTTACGAG. It yields the protein CAWSEVGYE. The entire CDR3 protein is CAWSEVGYEQYF.

Notes on this clone: The read ends 3 residues early relative to the CDR3; the germline J gene fills the gap. The chain employs TRBV7-9 and TRBJ2-7; 8 bases map to TRBD2. The ends lost 1 base at V and 5 bases at J; junction bases unmatched: 4. The CDR3 spans 14 residues. Looked up from germline, CDR1 is SEHNR and CDR2 is FQNEAQ (reference sequence). CDR3 amino acids: CASSLGTAGDEQYF. Incomplete CDR3 DNA: TGTGCCAGCAGCTTAGGTACAGCGGGAGACGAG.

Remarks on this clone: The read ends 3 residues early relative to the CDR3; the germline J gene fills the gap. The V and J genes are TRBV5-1 and TRBJ1-6; 8 nucleotides agree with TRBD1. This CDR3 spans 15 amino acids. After removal of 1 base from V and 10 bases from J, the junction contained 7 bases not matched to a gene. The germline CDR1 and CDR2 sequences are SGHRS and YFSETQ. CDR3 bases read: TGCGCCAGCAGCTTGCAGGGGGCGTCGGAATCACCC. It specifies CASSLQGASESP. The full CDR3 reads CASSLQGASESPLHF.

On this clone itself: The CDR3 end is not reached by the read, which stops 3 residues before it; the germline J gene fills it in. The chain is built from TRBV5-1 and TRBJ1-6, with TRBD1 matching 12 bases. This CDR3 spans 17 amino acids. The germline V gene has CDR1 SGHRS and CDR2 YFSETQ. The ends lost 4 bases at V and 10 bases at J; junction bases unmatched: 12. The CDR3: CASSPRTAGQGASPLHF. The DNA read from the CDR3 is TGCGCCAGCAGCCCCCGTACGGCGGGACAGGGGGCATCACCC.

Regarding this clone: Read coverage stops 3 residues before the CDR3 terminus; the germline J gene supplies the remainder. The chain joins TRBV19 to TRBJ2-3, with 9 bases that match TRBD2. The germline V gene has CDR1 LNHDA and CDR2 SQIVND (reference sequence). The junction had 10 bases not matched to a gene; V was cut back by 3 bases and J by 3 bases. The length of the CDR3 is 17 residues. CDR3 DNA (partial): TGTGCCAGTAGTATTTGGGGTAGCGGGAGTGTGACAGATACG. This encodes CASSIWGSGSVTDT. The complete CDR3 protein is CASSIWGSGSVTDTQYF.

To note about this clone: The CDR3 is cut off 3 residues early in the read; its end comes from the germline J gene. This chain joins TRBV20-1 and TRBJ2-1; 8 bases line up with TRBD1. This CDR3 comprises 14 residues. Trimming removed 6 bases from V and 9 bases from J; junction bases left unmatched: 13. CDR1 is DFQATT and CDR2 is SNEGSKA in the germline V gene (reference sequence). The CDR3 loop reads CSAARGQGAGEQFF. The covered CDR3 bases are TGCAGTGCCGCTCGAGGACAGGGAGCCGGTGAG.

As for this clone: The missing CDR3 end, 3 residues past where the read stops, is filled in from the germline J gene. The genes are TRBV2 and TRBJ1-1; 7 nucleotides agree with TRBD1. This CDR3 spans 15 amino acids. V was pared by 7 bases and J by 1 base, with 9 bases of the junction left unmatched. Per the germline V gene, CDR1 is SNHLY and CDR2 is FYNNEI. The CDR3 protein is CASKTGSVWNTEAFF. CDR3 DNA, as far as it was read: TGTGCCAGCAAGACAGGGTCAGTTTGGAACACTGAA.

A word on this clone: The read is 3 residues too short to cover the CDR3 end, so that end is filled in from the germline J gene. This sequence joins TRBV10-3 and TRBJ2-2; no definite D call. Trimming stripped 4 bases from V and 2 bases from J, with 11 bases between. The V gene's germline CDR1 is ENHRY and CDR2 SYGVKD. This CDR3 has 15 amino acids. Partial CDR3 DNA: TGTGCCATCAGTGTCGGTACAGCCAACACCGGGGAG. Encoded protein: CAISVGTANTGE. The CDR3 in its entirety is CAISVGTANTGELFF.

A remark on this clone: The read terminates 3 residues ahead of where the CDR3 ends, so the germline J gene completes it. This chain uses TRBV2 with TRBJ1-1; no clear D gene. CDR3 length: 13 residues. V lost 1 base and J 3 bases, leaving 6 bases between the germline ends. Germline V lookup: CDR1 SNHLY, CDR2 FYNNEI. The CDR3 loop is CASSEEGYTEAFF. The sequenced part of the CDR3 DNA is TGTGCCAGCAGTGAAGAAGGGTACACTGAA.

The sequenced CDR3 bases are TGTGCCAGCTCAGCGGGGGGACAGCGCAATCAGCCC. This gives the protein CASSAGGQRNQP. In full, the CDR3 reads CASSAGGQRNQPQHF. The chain joins TRBV18 to TRBJ1-5; 7 bases agree with TRBD1. Coverage ceases 3 residues before the CDR3 finishes, and the germline J gene fills in the end. The CDR3 extends over 15 amino acids. With 5 bases clipped from V and 2 bases from J, the junction kept 6 bases outside the gene matches. Germline CDR1 reads KGHSH; CDR2 reads LQKENI.

On this clone: The CDR3 end falls 3 residues outside the read, so it is completed with the germline J gene. The chain links TRBV6-1 to TRBJ2-2; 7 bases fit TRBD1. CDR1 and CDR2 from the germline V gene are MNHNS and SASEGT. V gave up 4 bases and J gave up 7 bases; unmatched junction bases: 9. There are 15 residues in the CDR3. The CDR3 DNA, read in part, is TGTGCCAGCAGTGTATTGACAGGGAGAGACGGGGAG. Protein: CASSVLTGRDGE. The full CDR3 sequence reads CASSVLTGRDGELFF.

As for this clone: The CDR3 goes on 3 residues after the read ends, and that part is filled in from the germline J gene. The chain is built from TRBV20-1 and TRBJ2-1, with a weak D call TRBD1 (5 bases). CDR1 and CDR2 (germline): DFQATT, SNEGSKA (reference sequence). The CDR3 contains 13 residues. V lost 4 bases and J lost 6, with 13 bases in between. CDR3 amino acids: CSATRTSINEQFF. CDR3 bases read: TGCAGTGCTACCCGGACATCTATCAATGAG.

As to this clone: The read halts 3 residues ahead of the CDR3 end, with the missing end drawn from the germline J gene. The J gene is TRBJ2-7, the V gene TRBV29-1; D uncertain. The CDR3 covers 13 residues. Trimming pared 3 bases from V and 0 bases from J, leaving 9 bases between. Germline values: CDR1 SQVTM, CDR2 ANQGSEA. The DNA read from the CDR3 is TGCAGCGTTGAGACGGGTAGCTCCTACGAG. This sequence encodes CSVETGSSYE. From start to end, the CDR3 is CSVETGSSYEQYF.

Note on this clone: Read coverage stops 3 residues before the CDR3 terminus; the germline J gene supplies the remainder. V is TRBV18 and J is TRBJ1-4; tentative D call: TRBD1 (6 bases). Germline CDR1 is KGHSH and CDR2 is LQKENI. CDR3 size: 16 residues. V shed 4 bases and J shed 7 bases, with 19 bases lying between them. CDR3 DNA (partial): TGTGCCAGCTCACGGAGCGAGCAGGGGTTTGGTGAAAAA. Its translation is CASSRSEQGFGEK. The full-length CDR3 reads as CASSRSEQGFGEKLFF.

The part of the CDR3 DNA that was read is TGTGCCAGCAGGGAAACAGGGACGTTGAGTGGAAACACC. Translating gives CASRETGTLSGNT. The whole CDR3 sequence reads CASRETGTLSGNTIYF. The V and J genes are TRBV27 and TRBJ1-3, with TRBD1 as a possible D gene (6 bases). Read sequence stops 3 residues before the CDR3 end, and the germline J gene provides the missing end. The CDR3 has 16 amino acids. V gave up 6 bases and J gave up 3 bases, with 18 bases separating them. In germline, CDR1 is MNHEY, CDR2 SMNVEV (reference sequence).

About this clone: The read ends 3 residues early relative to the CDR3; the germline J gene fills the gap. This sequence joins TRBV10-3 and TRBJ2-6; TRBD2 aligns across 13 bases. The germline gives CDR1 ENHRY, CDR2 SYGVKD. CDR3 length equals 17 residues. Losses at the gene ends were 6 bases for V and 2 bases for J; bases not matched to a gene: 4. The CDR3 bases that were read are TGTGCCATCAGGGGACTAGCGGGATCTGCTGGGGCCAACGTC. Translating gives CAIRGLAGSAGANV. The whole CDR3 protein reads CAIRGLAGSAGANVLTF.

Regarding this clone: The read halts 3 residues ahead of the CDR3 end, with the missing end drawn from the germline J gene. The chain couples TRBV30 to TRBJ2-1; D is undetermined. This CDR3 comprises 10 residues. V was trimmed by 8 bases and J by 5 bases, leaving 7 bases between them. Germline V gene sequence: CDR1 GTSNPN, CDR2 SVGIG (reference sequence). Incomplete CDR3 DNA: TGTGCCGGTCGGGACAATGAG. Translated: CAGRDNE. The CDR3 reads in full as CAGRDNEQFF. The full variable domain, in which reference TRBV30 and TRBJ2-1 provide the parts outside the CDR3, is SQTIHQWPATLVQPVGSPLSLECTVEGTSNPNLYWYRQAAGRGLQLLFYSVGIGQISSEVPQNLSASRPQDRQFILSSKKLLLSDSGFYLCAGRDNEQFFGPGTRLTVL.